Following are 18 T cell receptor beta chains from one sample sequenced in a study of cytomegalovirus exposure and HLA in healthy donors. PCR used 60 Vbeta primers and 13 Jbeta primers. Sequenced by immunoSEQ multiplex PCR; TCRdb stores in-frame clones only, minus some. The sample records some 170,000 clones, around 80% being singletons. Input material: PBMCs. These receptors all come from a woman aged 55-70 years in good health and CMV-seropositive.

The CDR3 loop reads CASIRPGQGPYEQYF. CDR3 sequence (DNA): TGTGCCAGTATTCGACCGGGACAGGGTCCCTACGAGCAGTACTTC. The chain joins TRBV19 to TRBJ2-7; the match to TRBD1 covers 9 bases. Germline lookup yields CDR1 LNHDA and CDR2 SQIVND (reference sequence). The V and J ends lost 7 bases and 2 bases, in that order; junction bases with no gene match: 9. This CDR3 comprises 15 residues.

Only a few counts were recorded for this clone. CDR3 amino acids: CSVGTGVGNTIYF. The CDR3 nucleotides are TGCAGCGTCGGGACAGGGGTCGGAAACACCATATATTTT. This chain joins TRBV29-1 and TRBJ1-3; 10 bases fit TRBD1. CDR3 length: 13 amino acids. The V gene's germline CDR1 is SQVTM and CDR2 ANQGSEA. The trim removed 6 bases at V and 4 bases at J, leaving 3 bases unmatched.

The chain carries TRBV7-9 and TRBJ2-1; D gene ambiguous. Per the germline V gene, CDR1 is SEHNR and CDR2 is FQNEAQ (reference sequence). V lost 1 base and J lost 6, with 10 bases in between. The CDR3 runs 14 residues. The CDR3 DNA follows: TGTGCCAGCAGCTTAGTGGCTAGTTCCAATGAGCAGTTCTTC. Amino acid sequence: CASSLVASSNEQFF.

V is TRBV10-3 and J is TRBJ1-5; TRBD1 agrees at 9 bases. The junction had 12 bases not matched to a gene; V was cut back by 10 bases and J by 5 bases. The CDR3 runs 15 residues. CDR1 ENHRY and CDR2 SYGVKD come from the germline V gene. CDR3 in amino acids: CATTPGTGFDQPQHF. In nucleotides, the CDR3 is TGTGCCACAACCCCCGGGACAGGGTTTGATCAGCCCCAGCATTTT.

The CDR3 protein is CASSLGGPNQPQHF. The CDR3 DNA sequence: TGTGCCAGCAGCCTCGGCGGGCCTAATCAGCCCCAGCATTTT. The J gene is TRBJ1-5, the V gene TRBV7-6; D uncertain. The CDR3 is 14 residues long. V lost 5 bases, J lost 4 bases, and 12 bases lay in between. Germline V CDR1 and CDR2: SGHVS, FNYEAQ.

This chain links TRBV28 with TRBJ2-7; 8 nucleotides agree with TRBD1. There are 11 residues in the CDR3. In germline, CDR1 is MDHEN, CDR2 SYDVKM. The ends lost 10 bases at V and 7 bases at J; junction bases unmatched: 6. This chain's CDR3 is CATDRGYEQYF. CDR3 nucleotide sequence: TGTGCCACCGACAGGGGATATGAGCAGTACTTC.

J is TRBJ1-4 and V is TRBV7-2, with D uncertain. The CDR3 spans 15 residues. Per germline, CDR1 SGHTA and CDR2 FQGNSA. Trimming removed 3 bases from V and 4 bases from J, with 12 bases in between. The CDR3 protein is CASSFSWAGNEKLFF. CDR3 sequence (DNA): TGTGCCAGCAGCTTCAGCTGGGCTGGTAATGAAAAACTGTTTTTT.

The chain has TRBV5-1 and TRBJ2-7, with D hard to call. Trimming removed 2 bases from V and 5 bases from J, with 14 bases in between. The CDR3 runs to 14 residues. The germline V gene encodes CDR1 SGHRS and CDR2 YFSETQ. The CDR3 region is CASSLPLPRNEQYF. CDR3 nucleotide sequence: TGCGCCAGCAGCTTACCCCTCCCGAGGAACGAGCAGTACTTC. Complete variable domain (other parts from reference TRBV5-1 and TRBJ2-7): KAGVTQTPRYLIKTRGQQVTLSCSPISGHRSVSWYQQTPGQGLQFLFEYFSETQRNKGNFPGRFSGRQFSNSRSEMNVSTLELGDSALYLCASSLPLPRNEQYFGPGTRLTVT.

This clone was detected only a few times. The V call is TRBV5-1, the J call TRBJ2-2; 7 bases are shared with TRBD2. The length of the CDR3 is 13 residues. Germline values: CDR1 SGHRS, CDR2 YFSETQ. J gave up 5 bases and V 2 bases, and 0 bases lay outside the gene matches. The CDR3, as DNA: TGCGCCAGCAGCTTCGGGGGGACCGGGGAGCTGTTTTTT. Translated: CASSFGGTGELFF.

Note on this clone: Different DNA sequences within this sample yield the same CDR3. This chain joins TRBV15 and TRBJ2-6; TRBD2 might be the D (5 bases). CDR1 is LNHNV, CDR2 YYDKDF, per germline (reference sequence). The CDR3 length is 15 residues. Trimming cost V 4 bases and J 1 base, with 8 bases left between them. The DNA for the CDR3 is TGTGCCACCAGCACCCGGGGATCTGGGGCCAACGTCCTGACTTTC. This sequence encodes CATSTRGSGANVLTF. The whole variable domain, filled in from reference TRBV15 and TRBJ2-6, reads DAMVIQNPRYQVTQFGKPVTLSCSQTLNHNVMYWYQQKSSQAPKLLFHYYDKDFNNEADTPDNFQSRRPNTSFCFLDIRSPGLGDTAMYLCATSTRGSGANVLTFGAGSRLTVL.

CDR3 sequence (DNA): TGTGCCAGCAGCTCACAGGGGGCTGGAGAGACCCAGTACTTC. Amino acid sequence: CASSSQGAGETQYF. The rearrangement joins TRBV5-4 to TRBJ2-5, with 9 bases matching TRBD1. Trimming took 3 bases from V and 4 from J; bases not matched to a gene: 4. Per the germline V gene, CDR1 is SGHNT and CDR2 is YYREEE (reference sequence). CDR3 size: 14 residues.

The chain recombines TRBV27 with TRBJ1-3; possibly TRBD1 for D (5 bases). This CDR3 contains 15 residues. The germline CDR1 and CDR2 sequences are MNHEY and SMNVEV (reference sequence). V lost 8 bases to trimming and J lost 0 bases, with 14 bases between them. CDR3 protein: CASSRGGSSGNTIYF. In DNA form, the CDR3 reads TGTGCCAGCTCCCGCGGGGGTTCCTCTGGAAACACCATATATTTT.

This clone was seen a handful of times. The chain is built from TRBV5-4 and TRBJ1-4, with D perhaps matching TRBD1 (5 bases). V was shortened by 4 bases and J by 0 bases, with 10 bases between the two germline ends. The CDR3 consists of 15 residues. Looked up from germline, CDR1 is SGHNT and CDR2 is YYREEE (reference sequence). CDR3 sequence (DNA): TGTGCCAGCAGCCCCGCAGGGACAACTAATGAAAAACTGTTTTTT. It is translated as CASSPAGTTNEKLFF.

The rearrangement joins TRBV4-2 to TRBJ1-2; 7 bases agree with TRBD1. J was trimmed by 4 bases and V by 0 bases; bases with no gene match: 8. Germline values: CDR1 LGHNA, CDR2 YNFKEQ. The CDR3 sequence is 16 residues long. The CDR3 here is CASSQDPGQLRYGYTF. DNA of the CDR3: TGTGCCAGCAGCCAAGACCCGGGACAGCTCCGCTATGGCTACACCTTC.

This clone was picked up one time. The J gene is TRBJ2-2, the V gene TRBV14, with TRBD2 as a possible D gene (6 bases). Germline CDR1 reads SGHDN; CDR2 reads FVKESK. The CDR3 contains 15 residues. With 4 bases removed from V and 4 bases from J, the gap between germline ends came to 13 bases. The CDR3 DNA reads as TGTGCCAGCAGCCGCGGGACGGTAGTCACCGGGGAGCTGTTTTTT. Translation gives CASSRGTVVTGELFF.

This chain connects TRBV7-2 to TRBJ2-3, with D unclear. V dropped 4 bases and J dropped 6 bases, with 5 bases sitting between them. Germline CDR1 reads SGHTA; CDR2 reads FQGNSA. The CDR3 has 11 residues. CDR3 sequence: CASSSRDTQYF. In DNA form, the CDR3 reads TGTGCCAGCAGCTCGCGCGATACGCAGTATTTT. Complete variable domain (other parts from reference TRBV7-2 and TRBJ2-3): GAGVSQSPSNKVTEKGKDVELRCDPISGHTALYWYRQSLGQGLEFLIYFQGNSAPDKSGLPSDRFSAERTGGSVSTLTIQRTQQEDSAVYLCASSSRDTQYFGPGTRLTVL.

The chain has TRBV19 and TRBJ2-1, with 7 bases aligning to TRBD1. Germline V gene sequence: CDR1 LNHDA, CDR2 SQIVND (reference sequence). Losses at the gene ends were 6 bases for V and 9 bases for J; bases not matched to a gene: 8. The CDR3 is made up of 13 amino acids. The CDR3 DNA reads as TGTGCCAGTAGGAGGGGGCCAGGAAGTGAGCAGTTCTTC. Residues: CASRRGPGSEQFF. The variable domain in full, with the rest retrieved from reference TRBV19 and TRBJ2-1, is DGGITQSPKYLFRKEGQNVTLSCEQNLNHDAMYWYRQDPGQGLRLIYYSQIVNDFQKGDIAEGYSVSREKKESFPLTVTSAQKNPTAFYLCASRRGPGSEQFFGPGTRLTVL.

Remarks on this clone: One junction end disagrees with the germline gene, perhaps due to a read error. The chain has TRBV7-3 and TRBJ1-1, with D uncertain. Germline assignment: CDR1 SGHTA and CDR2 FQGTGA. This CDR3 has 13 residues. The CDR3 region is CASSSGMNTETFF. CDR3 in DNA: TGTGCCAGCAGCTCCGGGATGAACACTGAAACTTTCTTT.